A selection of T cell receptor beta chains follows, all from one sample in a study of blood T cell repertoires in COVID-19. Method: immunoSEQ multiplex PCR; TCRdb's copy keeps in-frame clones and lacks some. The sample has 200,000 to 250,000 clones, roughly nine tenths seen once. What was sequenced was PBMCs or T cells enriched from blood (not recorded which). Receptors originate from a woman aged 50 to 60 in a cohort exposed to, infected with or recovered from COVID-19 (not recorded which). CDR3s include the opening cysteine and the closing phenylalanine or tryptophan. Each record gives: clone size, J gene, D gene, V gene, CDR3 DNA, CDR3 protein. A D gene is named only where the DNA matches it firmly. Not every row has a clone size; where given, it reads once, few, many or a size class.

clone_size: .; j_call: TRBJ2-2; d_call: .; v_call: TRBV12-2; cdr3_nt: TGTGCAAGTCGCTTACCCCGACTAGCGGGGGGGGCGAACACCGGGGAGCTGTTTTTT; cdr3_aa: CASRLPRLAGGANTGELFF
clone_size: .; j_call: TRBJ2-5; d_call: TRBD1; v_call: TRBV18; cdr3_nt: TGTGCCAGCTCAGCCGGGACAGGGGTAGGGACCCAGTACTTC; cdr3_aa: CASSAGTGVGTQYF
clone_size: .; j_call: TRBJ2-2; d_call: TRBD2; v_call: TRBV18; cdr3_nt: TGTGCCAGCTCACCACGCGGGGGGGCAGACACCGGGGAGCTGTTTTTT; cdr3_aa: CASSPRGGADTGELFF
clone_size: .; j_call: TRBJ2-2; d_call: .; v_call: TRBV2; cdr3_nt: TGTGCCAGCAGTGCGCAGGGGCCGAACACCGGGGAGCTGTTTTTT; cdr3_aa: CASSAQGPNTGELFF
clone_size: .; j_call: TRBJ2-6; d_call: .; v_call: TRBV4-2; cdr3_nt: TGTGCCAGCAGCCTCGCGCCTGGGGCCAACGTCCTGACTTTC; cdr3_aa: CASSLAPGANVLTF
clone_size: .; j_call: TRBJ2-3; d_call: TRBD2; v_call: TRBV7-2; cdr3_nt: TGTGCCAGCAGCTTCAAGGCCGGGACTAGTGGCCCAGATACGCAGTATTTT; cdr3_aa: CASSFKAGTSGPDTQYF
clone_size: .; j_call: TRBJ2-7; d_call: TRBD1; v_call: TRBV28; cdr3_nt: TGTGCCAGCAGTGAAAGACCGGGACAGGGCTCCTACGAGCAGTACTTC; cdr3_aa: CASSERPGQGSYEQYF
clone_size: .; j_call: TRBJ2-2; d_call: TRBD2; v_call: TRBV7-9; cdr3_nt: TGTGCCAGCAGCTTAGGCCTAGCGGGGACCGGGGAGCTGTTTTTT; cdr3_aa: CASSLGLAGTGELFF
clone_size: once; j_call: TRBJ1-1; d_call: .; v_call: TRBV7-9; cdr3_nt: TGTGCCAGCAGCCAGGACACGCTGGGGAACACTGAAGCTTTCTTT; cdr3_aa: CASSQDTLGNTEAFF
clone_size: .; j_call: TRBJ1-5; d_call: .; v_call: TRBV6-5; cdr3_nt: TGTGCCAGCAGTTCGCGTCCCAATCAGCCCCAGCATTTT; cdr3_aa: CASSSRPNQPQHF
clone_size: .; j_call: TRBJ1-6; d_call: TRBD1; v_call: TRBV6-5; cdr3_nt: TGTGCCAGCAGTTACGACAGGGGGCTTGGGCCCCTCCACTTT; cdr3_aa: CASSYDRGLGPLHF
clone_size: .; j_call: TRBJ2-1; d_call: .; v_call: TRBV24-1; cdr3_nt: TGTGCCACCAGTGATTCTGGCGGGGGCGAATACAATGAGCAGTTCTTC; cdr3_aa: CATSDSGGGEYNEQFF
clone_size: .; j_call: TRBJ1-1; d_call: .; v_call: TRBV6-5; cdr3_nt: TGTGCCAGCAGTTACTCGAATCAGGGGAGCACTGAAGCTTTCTTT; cdr3_aa: CASSYSNQGSTEAFF
clone_size: once; j_call: TRBJ1-4; d_call: TRBD1; v_call: TRBV28; cdr3_nt: TGTGCCAGCAGTTCGAACCGACAGGGACCTGAAAAACTGTTTTTT; cdr3_aa: CASSSNRQGPEKLFF
clone_size: few; j_call: TRBJ1-2; d_call: .; v_call: TRBV9; cdr3_nt: TGTGCCAGCAGCGTAGAGGCAGGCCGGGGGGGCTACACCTTC; cdr3_aa: CASSVEAGRGGYTF
clone_size: .; j_call: TRBJ2-7; d_call: TRBD1; v_call: TRBV18; cdr3_nt: TGTGCCAGCTCACCAATAGGACAGGGCGGGCCCTACGAGCAGTACTTC; cdr3_aa: CASSPIGQGGPYEQYF
clone_size: .; j_call: TRBJ1-1; d_call: TRBD1; v_call: TRBV3-1/TRBV3-2; cdr3_nt: TGTGCCAGCAGCCAAGTGGGTGGGCAGGGGGTACGGGAAGCTTTCTTT; cdr3_aa: CASSQVGGQGVREAFF
clone_size: few; j_call: TRBJ1-1; d_call: .; v_call: TRBV18; cdr3_nt: TGTGCCAGCTCACCTCTGAGCATGAACACTGAAGCTTTCTTT; cdr3_aa: CASSPLSMNTEAFF
clone_size: .; j_call: TRBJ1-6; d_call: .; v_call: TRBV6-2/TRBV6-3; cdr3_nt: TGTGCCAGCAGCAGAGCATCAATCCCCCTCCACTTT; cdr3_aa: CASSRASIPLHF
clone_size: .; j_call: TRBJ2-7; d_call: TRBD1; v_call: TRBV28; cdr3_nt: TGTGCCAGCAGGAACCTGGGGACAGGCCAATCCTACGAGCAGTACTTC; cdr3_aa: CASRNLGTGQSYEQYF
clone_size: few; j_call: TRBJ1-5; d_call: .; v_call: TRBV2; cdr3_nt: TGTGCCAGCAGTGAGGAGGGAGGACAGCCCCAGCATTTT; cdr3_aa: CASSEEGGQPQHF
clone_size: .; j_call: TRBJ1-4; d_call: TRBD1; v_call: TRBV15; cdr3_nt: TGTGCCACCAGCAGAGATGGGACAGGGGGTGAAAAACTGTTTTTT; cdr3_aa: CATSRDGTGGEKLFF
clone_size: .; j_call: TRBJ1-1; d_call: TRBD1; v_call: TRBV10-3; cdr3_nt: TGTGCCATCAGTAGAAGAGGGGGCAGTGGCTCTGAAGCTTTCTTT; cdr3_aa: CAISRRGGSGSEAFF
clone_size: .; j_call: TRBJ1-3; d_call: .; v_call: TRBV7-2; cdr3_nt: TGTGCCAGCAGCTTAGAAACTGGCACCATATATTTT; cdr3_aa: CASSLETGTIYF
clone_size: once; j_call: TRBJ2-7; d_call: TRBD1; v_call: TRBV7-2; cdr3_nt: TGTGCCAGCAGCCCCGGGACAGGGGTGTACGAGCAGTACTTC; cdr3_aa: CASSPGTGVYEQYF
clone_size: .; j_call: TRBJ2-1; d_call: .; v_call: TRBV9; cdr3_nt: TGTGCCAGCAGCGGGACGGGGAGCTCCTACAATGAGCAGTTCTTC; cdr3_aa: CASSGTGSSYNEQFF
clone_size: once; j_call: TRBJ1-2; d_call: .; v_call: TRBV29-1; cdr3_nt: TGCAGCGTTGATAGTCTCGAGGGCACTGGCTACACCTTC; cdr3_aa: CSVDSLEGTGYTF